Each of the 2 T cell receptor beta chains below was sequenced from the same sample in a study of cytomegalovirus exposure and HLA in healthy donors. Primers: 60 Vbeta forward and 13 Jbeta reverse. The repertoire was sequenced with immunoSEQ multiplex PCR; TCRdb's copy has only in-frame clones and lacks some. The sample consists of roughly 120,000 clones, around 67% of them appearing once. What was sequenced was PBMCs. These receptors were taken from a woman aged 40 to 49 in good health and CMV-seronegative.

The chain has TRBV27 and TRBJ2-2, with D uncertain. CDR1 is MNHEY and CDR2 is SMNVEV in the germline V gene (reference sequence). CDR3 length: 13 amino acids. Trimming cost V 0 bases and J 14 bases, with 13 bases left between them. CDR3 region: CASSLSSTRNLFF. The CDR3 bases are TGTGCCAGCAGTTTATCGTCGACTCGGAATCTGTTTTTT.

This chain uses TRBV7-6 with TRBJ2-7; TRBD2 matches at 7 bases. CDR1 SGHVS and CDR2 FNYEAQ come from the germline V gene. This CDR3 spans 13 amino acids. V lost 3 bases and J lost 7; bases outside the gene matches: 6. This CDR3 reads CASSLVRGSEQYF. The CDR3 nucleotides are TGTGCCAGCAGCTTGGTGCGGGGGTCGGAGCAGTACTTC.